The next 8 T cell receptor beta chains were all read from a single sample in a study of T-cell memory formation after mild COVID-19. Each CDR3 protein is one row after TCRdb ran MiXCR on the 5' RACE reads. The sample has more than 150,000 distinct CDR3 sequences; roughly 23% are singletons. The sample consisted of PBMCs or a T cell subset sorted from them (not recorded which). The receptor set was obtained from an adult woman who had mild COVID-19 (a few samples of this study predate the infection). Cell type and time point are not known.

The chain links TRBV7-2 to TRBJ2-7; TRBD2 is a possible D gene (5 bases). In germline, CDR1 is SGHTA, CDR2 FQGNSA. V shed 5 bases and J shed 5 bases, with 19 bases lying between them. This CDR3 has 15 amino acids. The CDR3 region has the DNA TGTGCCAGCAGCCCGGCGGGTATTCCCCGGAACGAGCAGTACTTC. Protein product: CASSPAGIPRNEQYF.

The chain carries TRBV2 and TRBJ1-6; D is unresolved. The CDR3 length is 16 residues. The germline gives CDR1 SNHLY, CDR2 FYNNEI. V gave up 0 bases and J gave up 0 bases, with 6 bases separating them. CDR3 coding DNA: TGTGCCAGCAGTGAAGCAGGGAGCTCCTATAATTCACCCCTCCACTTT. Translation gives CASSEAGSSYNSPLHF.

This clonotype was counted between two and nine times. The chain links TRBV4-3 to TRBJ2-7, with TRBD1 matching over 9 bases. Germline V CDR1 and CDR2: LGHNA, YSLEER. The ends lost 5 bases at V and 2 bases at J; junction bases unmatched: 4. The CDR3 spans 14 residues. In nucleotides, the CDR3 is TGCGCCAGCAGCTCCGGGACAGGGACCTACGAGCAGTACTTC. Its protein product is CASSSGTGTYEQYF.

Only a few counts were recorded for this clonotype. The CDR3 protein is CASSIGGTSRDEQYF. The CDR3 nucleotides are TGTGCCAGTAGTATAGGGGGGACCAGCCGGGACGAGCAGTACTTC. V and J are TRBV19 and TRBJ2-7, with D perhaps given as TRBD1 or TRBD2 (5 bases each). Germline V lookup: CDR1 LNHDA, CDR2 SQIVND (reference sequence). The CDR3 has 15 residues. Trimming took 1 base from V and 5 from J, leaving 15 bases between them.

This chain links TRBV15 with TRBJ2-1, with TRBD1 matching 8 bases. The germline V gene encodes CDR1 LNHNV and CDR2 YYDKDF (reference sequence). The CDR3 loop spans 16 amino acids. V trimming: 5 bases; J trimming: 4 bases; junction bases outside the gene matches: 10. CDR3 nucleotide sequence: TGTGCCACCAGCCGGACGGCACAGGGGGAGTACAATGAGCAGTTCTTC. This codes for CATSRTAQGEYNEQFF.

CDR3 nucleotide sequence: TGTGCCACCCGCGAAGCGGCCAGAGAGACCCAGTACTTC. Translated, it gives CATREAARETQYF. The J gene is TRBJ2-5, the V gene TRBV7-9; tentatively, D is TRBD2 (5 bases). V dropped 10 bases and J dropped 4 bases, with 16 bases sitting between them. CDR1 and CDR2 (germline): SEHNR, FQNEAQ (reference sequence). The CDR3 runs 13 residues.

The sample holds many counts of this clonotype. The V and J genes are TRBV3-1 and TRBJ2-2, with 12 bases fitting TRBD2. CDR1 and CDR2 (germline): LGHDT, YNNKEL (reference sequence). The trim removed 4 bases at V and 5 bases at J, leaving 2 bases unmatched. The CDR3 totals 15 residues. The CDR3 nucleotides read TGTGCCAGCAGCCGACTAGCGGGAGAGACCGGGGAGCTGTTTTTT. Protein product: CASSRLAGETGELFF.

This chain connects TRBV7-9 to TRBJ2-1; a weak D match, TRBD1 (6 bases). This CDR3 is built from 20 residues. The germline V gene has CDR1 SEHNR and CDR2 FQNEAQ (reference sequence). Between the trimmed V and J ends, which lost 3 bases and 0 bases, there was a span of 24 bases. The CDR3 sequence: CASSLPRDLTGKSSYNEQFF. In nucleotides, the CDR3 is TGTGCCAGCAGCTTGCCTCGCGACCTTACAGGGAAGAGCTCCTACAATGAGCAGTTCTTC.